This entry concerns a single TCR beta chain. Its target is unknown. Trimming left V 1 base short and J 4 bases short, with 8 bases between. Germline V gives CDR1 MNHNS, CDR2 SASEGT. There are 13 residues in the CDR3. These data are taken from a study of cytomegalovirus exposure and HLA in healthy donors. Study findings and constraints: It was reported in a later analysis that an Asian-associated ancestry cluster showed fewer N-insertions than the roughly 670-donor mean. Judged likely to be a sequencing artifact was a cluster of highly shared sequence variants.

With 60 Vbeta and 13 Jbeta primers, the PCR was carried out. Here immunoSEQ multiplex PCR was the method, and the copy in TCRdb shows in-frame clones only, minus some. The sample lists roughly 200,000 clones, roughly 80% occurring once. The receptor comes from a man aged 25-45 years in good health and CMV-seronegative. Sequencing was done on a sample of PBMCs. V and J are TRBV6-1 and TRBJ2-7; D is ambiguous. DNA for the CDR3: TGTGCCAGCAGTGAAGTTCAGTATTACGAGCAGTACTTC. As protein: CASSEVQYYEQYF.